This T cell receptor (beta chain) is from a study of T cell responses to AZD1222 COVID-19 vaccine. With regard to this clone: The antigen is undetermined.

Measured with immunoSEQ multiplex PCR; TCRdb has only the in-frame clones, and not every one. The data contain around 100,000 clones, roughly nine tenths of them singletons. CDR3 size: 17 residues. CDR1 is SGHVS, CDR2 FQNEAQ, per germline. V gave up 7 bases and J gave up 1 base; unmatched junction bases: 14. Overall study findings and caveats: White British people made up most donors, females outnumbered males, and clonal diversity was possibly underestimated. The number of AZD1222 recipients seropositive at baseline was only five to seven.

The material was peripheral blood, obtained on day 0 of AZD1222 vaccination. The sequence was collected from an adult in good health. The gene calls are TRBV7-8 and TRBJ2-3, with 7 bases lining up with TRBD2. CDR3 region: CASNPWSGGRGTDTQYF. In DNA form, the CDR3 reads TGTGCCAGCAACCCATGGTCGGGGGGACGGGGCACAGATACGCAGTATTTT.